Shown below are 22 T cell receptor beta chains from a single sample sequenced in a study of shared clonotypes between healthy human individuals. Sequencing was performed with immunoSEQ multiplex PCR; in TCRdb, only in-frame clones are kept and a portion is missing. The sample consists of about 1 million clones, approximately 68% of them appearing once. Sequenced: memory CD4+ T cells sorted from blood. As for subset: CD45RA-negative fraction. The receptors come from a man younger than 30 in good health.

V is TRBV5-5 and J is TRBJ2-2; 7 positions agree with TRBD2. This CDR3 comprises 15 residues. CDR1 is SGHKS, CDR2 YYEKEE, per germline (reference sequence). With V trimmed by 4 bases and J by 4 bases, 7 bases remained unmatched. The CDR3 loop reads CASSLGLVGTGELFF. CDR3 DNA: TGTGCCAGCAGCCTCGGACTAGTTGGCACCGGGGAGCTGTTTTTT.

This chain connects TRBV6-1 to TRBJ2-7; no reliable D call. Trimming removed 3 bases from V and 3 bases from J, with 6 bases in between. CDR1 is MNHNS, CDR2 SASEGT, per germline. The CDR3 has 12 amino acids. CDR3 in amino acids: CASSDSLYEQYF. Here the CDR3 DNA reads TGTGCCAGCAGTGACAGCCTCTACGAGCAGTACTTC.

The chain links TRBV9 to TRBJ2-1; TRBD1 aligns across 7 bases. V shed 0 bases and J 3 bases; nucleotides not matched to a gene: 3. The germline gives CDR1 SGDLS, CDR2 YYNGEE. This CDR3 contains 15 residues. CDR3 coding DNA: TGTGCCAGCAGCGTAGGACAGGGACACTACAATGAGCAGTTCTTC. Amino acid sequence: CASSVGQGHYNEQFF.

The chain links TRBV7-9 to TRBJ1-3, with 11 bases matching TRBD1. Trimming at V came to 8 bases and at J to 8 bases, leaving 2 bases not matched to a gene. The CDR3 has 12 residues. The germline CDR1 and CDR2 sequences are SEHNR and FQNEAQ (reference sequence). The CDR3 DNA sequence: TGTGCCAGCGGGACAGGGGGAGACACCATATATTTT. Translated: CASGTGGDTIYF.

The chain is built from TRBV28 and TRBJ1-2, with a weak D call TRBD1 (6 bases). V shed 6 bases and J shed 3 bases, with 14 bases lying between them. This CDR3 is 14 amino acids long. Germline V gene lookup returns CDR1 MDHEN and CDR2 SYDVKM. CDR3 DNA sequence: TGTGCCAGCAGGGACCAGGGGACCTACTATGGCTACACCTTC. This translates into CASRDQGTYYGYTF.

This clone was seen a few times. This likely comes from a read error, as the CDR3 has no conserved phenylalanine or tryptophan at its end. No DNA is shown, since the ends of the CDR3 on it are uncertain; the CDR3 is the one TCRdb lists. The chain joins TRBV2 to TRBJ1-2. From its first to its last residue, the CDR3 has 11 amino acids. Germline values: CDR1 SNHLY, CDR2 FYNNEI. The CDR3 region is CASSPGPPLTL.

The chain has TRBV28 and TRBJ1-2; D not certain. This CDR3 contains 11 residues. Germline V CDR1 and CDR2: MDHEN, SYDVKM. The V end lost 8 bases, the J end lost 5 bases, and 9 bases lay between the germline ends. The CDR3 region is CASRYRYGYTF. As DNA, the CDR3 is TGTGCCAGCCGTTATCGGTATGGCTACACCTTC.

The rearrangement links TRBV7-8 to TRBJ1-6; D unclear. Trimming shortened V by 0 bases and J by 10 bases, and 7 bases separated the two germline ends. Germline assignment: CDR1 SGHVS and CDR2 FQNEAQ. The CDR3 runs to 13 residues. The CDR3 DNA reads as TGTGCCAGCAGCTTAGCTATCTCCTCACCCCTCCACTTT. It is translated as CASSLAISSPLHF. The full variable domain, with the rest looked up from reference TRBV7-8 and TRBJ1-6, is GAGVSQSPRYKVAKRGQDVALRCDPISGHVSLFWYQQALGQGPEFLTYFQNEAQLDKSGLPSDRFFAERPEGSVSTLKIQRTQQEDSAVYLCASSLAISSPLHFGNGTRLTVT.

As for this clone: The identical CDR3 is also encoded by other nucleotide sequences in the sample. The rearrangement uses TRBV7-9 and TRBJ1-1; D gene unclear. Germline V gene sequence: CDR1 SEHNR, CDR2 FQNEAQ (reference sequence). The CDR3 is 13 residues long. V was trimmed by 3 bases and J by 1 base, leaving 6 bases between them. The CDR3 DNA sequence: TGTGCCAGCAGCTTGGACTCGAACACTGAAGCTTTCTTT. This sequence encodes CASSLDSNTEAFF.

This clone has more than one count but fewer than ten. V and J are TRBV6-4 and TRBJ2-2, with unresolved D. CDR3 size: 13 residues. V was cut by 6 bases and J by 6 bases, with 11 bases left in between. Germline values: CDR1 MRHNA, CDR2 SNTAGT. The CDR3 reads CASRPGIAGELFF. The DNA of the CDR3 is TGTGCCAGCAGGCCTGGGATCGCCGGGGAGCTGTTTTTT.

The gene calls are TRBV10-3 and TRBJ1-3; no clear D gene. The CDR3 totals 15 residues. V lost 10 bases, J lost 3 bases, and 19 bases lay in between. Germline assignment: CDR1 ENHRY and CDR2 SYGVKD. Here the CDR3 reads CATKPGQEGGNTIYF. CDR3 coding DNA: TGTGCCACGAAACCGGGCCAAGAAGGTGGAAACACCATATATTTT.

The CDR3 loop reads CASSVSTGDGQPQHF. For the CDR3, the DNA is TGTGCCAGCAGTGTTTCGACAGGGGACGGGCAGCCCCAGCATTTT. V and J are TRBV6-5 and TRBJ1-5; 8 bases map to TRBD1. CDR3 size: 15 residues. CDR1 is MNHEY, CDR2 SVGAGI, per germline. The trim removed 5 bases at V and 7 bases at J, leaving 10 bases unmatched.

The gene calls are TRBV30 and TRBJ1-5; no firm D call. With 0 bases removed from V and 9 bases from J, the gap between germline ends came to 15 bases. This CDR3 comprises 14 residues. Germline V gene sequence: CDR1 GTSNPN, CDR2 SVGIG (reference sequence). The CDR3 coding sequence is TGTGCCTGGAGTGTACAAAAACCTTTTATGCCCCAGCATTTT. Amino acid sequence: CAWSVQKPFMPQHF.

The V and J genes are TRBV19 and TRBJ1-1; D is perhaps TRBD1 (5 bases). The CDR3 has 16 residues. Looked up from germline, CDR1 is LNHDA and CDR2 is SQIVND (reference sequence). V dropped 3 bases and J dropped 1 base, with 15 bases sitting between them. The CDR3 spells CASSIGQGLRNTEAFF. In nucleotides, the CDR3 is TGTGCCAGTAGTATCGGGCAGGGACTAAGGAACACTGAAGCTTTCTTT.

V and J are TRBV6-5 and TRBJ2-2; the D call may be TRBD1 or TRBD2 (5 bases each). From germline, CDR1 is MNHEY and CDR2 SVGAGI. This CDR3 is 15 amino acids long. Trimming took 6 bases from V and 4 from J, leaving 15 bases between them. The CDR3 loop reads CASSRGASATGELFF. The CDR3 DNA follows: TGTGCCAGCAGCCGAGGGGCCTCCGCCACCGGGGAGCTGTTTTTT.

A note on this clone: This CDR3 is also generated by other DNA sequences in the sample. The J gene is TRBJ2-7, the V gene TRBV10-3; D possibly corresponds to TRBD2 (5 bases). Germline V gives CDR1 ENHRY, CDR2 SYGVKD. V was pared by 4 bases and J by 7 bases, with 11 bases between. The CDR3 has 12 amino acids. In DNA, the CDR3 is TGTGCCATCAGTGGCTCCTCGGGGGAGCAGTACTTC. Its protein is CAISGSSGEQYF.

The J gene is TRBJ2-1, the V gene TRBV4-1; 11 bases agree with TRBD1. V lost 4 bases to trimming and J lost 8 bases; unmatched junction nucleotides: 7. There are 15 residues in the CDR3. The germline V gene has CDR1 MGHRA and CDR2 YSYEKL. The CDR3 loop reads CASSPHGQGADEQFF. CDR3 coding DNA: TGCGCCAGCAGCCCTCACGGACAGGGGGCAGATGAGCAGTTCTTC.

This clone was seen just once. The chain employs TRBV5-4 and TRBJ2-1; 7 bases line up with TRBD2. The V gene's germline CDR1 is SGHNT and CDR2 YYREEE (reference sequence). The V gene end was trimmed by 0 bases and the J gene end by 7 bases; junction bases not matched to a gene: 4. The CDR3 has 14 amino acids. DNA for the CDR3: TGTGCCAGCAGCTTGGTAGCCGGGGGGAATGAGCAGTTCTTC. Translated, it gives CASSLVAGGNEQFF.

This clone has at least ten counts. The chain is built from TRBV6-1 and TRBJ1-1; D unresolved. V was trimmed by 8 bases and J by 0 bases, leaving 10 bases between them. This CDR3 spans 13 amino acids. CDR1 MNHNS and CDR2 SASEGT come from the germline V gene. DNA for the CDR3: TGTGCCAGCTTACGAGGGATGAACACTGAAGCTTTCTTT. As protein: CASLRGMNTEAFF.

This clone was observed a single time. The gene calls are TRBV30 and TRBJ2-6; D gene unclear. Germline V gene lookup returns CDR1 GTSNPN and CDR2 SVGIG (reference sequence). This CDR3 spans 14 amino acids. Trimming stripped 5 bases from V and 0 bases from J, with 8 bases between. This chain's CDR3 is CAWGRTSGANVLTF. The CDR3 DNA reads as TGTGCCTGGGGAAGAACCTCTGGGGCCAACGTCCTGACTTTC.

The rearrangement joins TRBV7-9 to TRBJ1-1; the D gene is possibly TRBD1 (6 bases). CDR1 is SEHNR and CDR2 is FQNEAQ in the germline V gene (reference sequence). V was shortened by 1 base and J by 4 bases, with 16 bases between the two germline ends. The CDR3 covers 16 residues. The CDR3 sequence is CASSLGRDTFPTEAFF. The CDR3 DNA reads TGTGCCAGCAGCTTAGGGCGGGACACCTTCCCCACTGAAGCTTTCTTT. Based on the CDR3 plus reference TRBV7-9 and TRBJ1-1, the full variable domain is DTGVSQNPRHKITKRGQNVTFRCDPISEHNRLYWYRQTLGQGPEFLTYFQNEAQLEKSRLLSDRFSAERPKGSFSTLEIQRTEQGDSAMYLCASSLGRDTFPTEAFFGQGTRLTVV.

Worth noting for this clone: Distinct nucleotide sequences in the sample also encode this CDR3. J is TRBJ2-3 and V is TRBV10-1; D is ambiguous. V was shortened by 3 bases and J by 6 bases, with 4 bases between the two germline ends. CDR1 is WNHNN and CDR2 is SYGVQD in the germline V gene (reference sequence). The CDR3 loop spans 11 amino acids. The CDR3 spells CASSDRDTQYF. CDR3 DNA sequence: TGCGCCAGCAGTGACCGGGATACGCAGTATTTT.